This T cell receptor (beta chain) was sequenced in a study of regulatory T cells in long-lasting Graves disease. Study-level information: Recently diagnosed Graves' patients had received antithyroid drugs for under 3 months.

Study-level results: Among the persistent patients, some 2,900 public clonotypes were shared, more than the approximately 970 shared among new patients.

Concerning this clonotype itself: As yet, its antigen is unknown.

Building of the TCR beta libraries involved iRepertoire HTBI primers and Arm-PCR of CDR3 regions. TCRdb ran MiXCR on the multiplex PCR reads and lists one entry per CDR3 protein. The sample lists fewer than 450,000 distinct CDR3 sequences, approximately 16% occurring once. Documented time point: newly diagnosed GD, antithyroid drugs for less than 3 months. TCR sequences were obtained from RNA taken from PBMCs. The diagnosis of Graves' disease used American Thyroid Association guidelines. The CDR3 contains 15 residues. Trimming at V came to 3 bases and at J to 0 bases, leaving 4 bases not matched to a gene. The germline CDR1 and CDR2 sequences are DFQATT and SNEGSKA (reference sequence). In addition, the sample was reused for a study of T cells in Graves' hyperthyroidism and ophthalmopathy. That publication notes: Researchers ran a first-round RT-PCR on the TCR CDR3 using the HTBI primer set.

The sample in question was peripheral blood mononuclear cells (PBMCs), obtained at new diagnosis, from a patient treated with antithyroid drugs. The chain couples TRBV20-1 to TRBJ2-4; 8 nucleotides agree with TRBD1. This receptor was obtained from a woman aged 40-49 years with Graves disease. The CDR3 nucleotides read TGCAGTGCTAGGCGGACAGGGCGAGCCAAAAACATTCAGTACTTC. Its protein is CSARRTGRAKNIQYF.